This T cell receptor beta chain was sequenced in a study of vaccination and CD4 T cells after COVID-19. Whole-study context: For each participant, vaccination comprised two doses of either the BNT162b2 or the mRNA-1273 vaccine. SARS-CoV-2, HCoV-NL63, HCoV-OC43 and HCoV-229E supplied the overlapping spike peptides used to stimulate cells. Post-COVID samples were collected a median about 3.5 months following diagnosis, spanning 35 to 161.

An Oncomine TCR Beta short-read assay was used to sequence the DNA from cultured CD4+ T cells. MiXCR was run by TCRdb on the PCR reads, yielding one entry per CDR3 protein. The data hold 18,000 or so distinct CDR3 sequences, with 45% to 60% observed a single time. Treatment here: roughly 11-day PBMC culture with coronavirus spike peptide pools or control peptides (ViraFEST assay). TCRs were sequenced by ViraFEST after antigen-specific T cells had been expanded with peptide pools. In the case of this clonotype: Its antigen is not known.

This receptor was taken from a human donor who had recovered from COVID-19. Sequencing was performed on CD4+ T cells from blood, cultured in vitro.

In DNA, the CDR3 is TGTGCCAGCAGTTTATTTACTAGCGGGGCCCGCAATGAGCAGTTCTTC. This encodes CASSLFTSGARNEQFF. The chain is built from TRBV28 and TRBJ2-1; 10 nucleotides line up with TRBD2. The length of the CDR3 is 16 residues. The germline gives CDR1 MDHEN, CDR2 SYDVKM. V dropped 1 base and J dropped 6; count of bases not matched to a gene: 6.